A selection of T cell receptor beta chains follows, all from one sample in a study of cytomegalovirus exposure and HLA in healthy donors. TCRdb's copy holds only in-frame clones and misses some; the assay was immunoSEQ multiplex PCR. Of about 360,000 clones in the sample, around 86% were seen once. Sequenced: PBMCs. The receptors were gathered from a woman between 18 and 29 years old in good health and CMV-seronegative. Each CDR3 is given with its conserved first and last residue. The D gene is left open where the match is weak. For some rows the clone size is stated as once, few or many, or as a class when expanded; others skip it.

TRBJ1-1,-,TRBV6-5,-,CASSLTGLFGAFF,TGTGCCAGCAGTCTAACAGGTCTTTTCGGAGCTTTCTTT
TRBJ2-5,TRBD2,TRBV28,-,CASSKPGLEGTQYF,TGTGCCAGCAGTAAACCGGGACTAGAGGGGACCCAGTACTTC
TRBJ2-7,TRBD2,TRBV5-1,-,CASRPPGGTSYEQYF,TGCGCCAGCAGACCGCCCGGGGGGACCTCCTACGAGCAGTACTTC
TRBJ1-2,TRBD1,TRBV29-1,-,CSAGTGTGQDYGYTF,TGCAGCGCGGGAACCGGGACAGGGCAGGACTATGGCTACACCTTC
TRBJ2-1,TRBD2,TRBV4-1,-,CASSQAGLANEQFF,TGCGCCAGCAGCCAAGCTGGACTAGCGAATGAGCAGTTCTTC
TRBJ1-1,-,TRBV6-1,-,CASSEHVNTEAFF,TGTGCCAGCAGTGAACATGTGAACACTGAAGCTTTCTTT
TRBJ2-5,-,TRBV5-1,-,CASRDAQGRSYF,TGCGCCAGCAGAGACGCACAGGGACGGTCCTACTTC
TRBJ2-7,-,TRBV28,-,CASSSAGRLNEQYF,TGTGCCAGCAGTTCCGCAGGGCGGCTCAACGAGCAGTACTTC
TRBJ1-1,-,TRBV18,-,CASSGQQSTEAFF,TGTGCCAGCTCAGGACAGCAGAGCACTGAAGCTTTCTTT
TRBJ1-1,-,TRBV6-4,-,CASQTGQANTEAFF,TGTGCCAGCCAAACGGGACAAGCGAACACTGAAGCTTTCTTT
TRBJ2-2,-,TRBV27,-,CASHRGTGELFF,TGTGCCAGCCACCGGGGGACCGGGGAGCTGTTTTTT
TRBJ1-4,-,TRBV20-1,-,CSALTVGKLFF,TGCAGTGCGCTTACAGTGGGAAAACTGTTTTTT
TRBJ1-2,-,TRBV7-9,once,CASSLGPGGYTF,TGTGCCAGCAGCTTAGGCCCGGGAGGCTACACCTTC
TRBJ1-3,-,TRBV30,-,CAWSGFGVSGNTIYF,TGTGCCTGGAGTGGGTTTGGAGTCTCTGGAAACACCATATATTTT
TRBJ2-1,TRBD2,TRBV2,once,CASRFLAGGSNEQFF,TGTGCCAGCAGGTTTCTAGCGGGGGGGTCCAATGAGCAGTTCTTC
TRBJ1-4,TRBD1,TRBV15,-,CATSRAGQERNEKLFF,TGTGCCACCAGCAGAGCAGGACAGGAACGGAATGAAAAACTGTTTTTT
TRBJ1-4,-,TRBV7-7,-,CASSQRQGINEKLFF,TGTGCCAGCAGCCAAAGGCAGGGTATTAATGAAAAACTGTTTTTT
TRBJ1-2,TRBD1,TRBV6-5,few,CASRGTGGAPGYTF,TGTGCCAGCAGGGGCACAGGGGGCGCTCCCGGCTACACCTTC
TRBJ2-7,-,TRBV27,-,CASSFFPTGSSYEQYF,TGTGCCAGCAGTTTTTTCCCCACAGGGAGCTCCTACGAGCAGTACTTC
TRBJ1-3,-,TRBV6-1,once,CASSAADRGNTIYF,TGTGCCAGCAGTGCAGCTGACAGGGGAAACACCATATATTTT
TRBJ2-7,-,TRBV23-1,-,CASSQPHYYEQYF,TGCGCCAGCAGTCAACCACACTACTACGAGCAGTACTTC
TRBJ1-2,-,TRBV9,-,CASSVDVGGYGYTF,TGTGCCAGCAGCGTAGATGTAGGGGGCTATGGCTACACCTTC
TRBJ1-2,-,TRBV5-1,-,CASSLGSGENSYGYTF,TGCGCCAGCAGCTTGGGATCTGGGGAGAATAGCTATGGCTACACCTTC
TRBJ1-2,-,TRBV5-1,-,CASSSLDSLGGYTF,TGCGCCAGCAGCTCGCTGGACAGCCTCGGGGGCTACACCTTC
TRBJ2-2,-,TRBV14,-,CASSLDGPKGGTGELFF,TGTGCCAGCAGCCTGGACGGTCCTAAGGGAGGCACCGGGGAGCTGTTTTTT
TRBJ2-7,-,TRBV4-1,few,CASSLGGSRDEQYF,TGCGCCAGCAGCCTCGGCGGCTCCAGGGACGAGCAGTACTTC
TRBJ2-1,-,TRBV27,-,CASRLSGDSSYNEQFF,TGTGCCAGCAGACTTAGCGGGGACAGCTCCTACAATGAGCAGTTCTTC
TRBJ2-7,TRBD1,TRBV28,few,CASSPDRDEQYF,TGTGCCAGCAGCCCAGACAGGGACGAGCAGTACTTC
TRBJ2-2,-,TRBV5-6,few,CASSFDTRTGELFF,TGTGCCAGCAGCTTTGACACTCGCACCGGGGAGCTGTTTTTT
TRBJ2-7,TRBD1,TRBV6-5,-,CASSLGQGWDYEQYF,TGTGCCAGCAGCTTGGGACAGGGCTGGGACTACGAGCAGTACTTC
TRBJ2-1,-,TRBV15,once,CATSSIGTMRANEQFF,TGTGCCACCAGCTCAATTGGTACAATGAGGGCCAATGAGCAGTTCTTC
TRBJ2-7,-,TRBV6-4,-,CASSVDSGSYEQYF,TGTGCCAGCAGTGTGGATTCGGGATCCTACGAGCAGTACTTC
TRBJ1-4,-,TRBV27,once,CASSTGSDKLFF,TGTGCCAGCTCTACTGGGAGTGACAAACTGTTTTTT
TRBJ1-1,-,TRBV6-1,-,CASTLYRVSTEAFF,TGTGCCAGCACCCTATACAGGGTAAGCACTGAAGCTTTCTTT
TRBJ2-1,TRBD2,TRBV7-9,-,CASSDGTSGGAANEQFF,TGTGCCAGCAGCGACGGGACTAGCGGGGGGGCCGCGAATGAGCAGTTCTTC
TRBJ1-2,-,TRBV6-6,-,CASSQTQGFWGYTF,TGTGCCAGCAGTCAGACCCAGGGCTTTTGGGGCTACACCTTC
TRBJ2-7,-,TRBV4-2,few,CASSPSLGGGKVDEQYF,TGTGCCAGCAGCCCATCCCTCGGTGGCGGGAAGGTCGACGAGCAGTACTTC